The entry below gives a single TCR beta chain sequence along with its context. The source of the sample is a study of blood T cell repertoires in COVID-19. Study summary: Acute-phase and convalescent COVID-19 samples originated in the United States, Italy and Spain. T cells, B-cell-depleted T cells, or PBMCs provided the cDNA or gDNA that served as material.

Authors' analysis steps: Estimated nucleated cell counts came from reference gene primer amplification. Profiling relied on immunoSEQ multiplex PCR, and the TCRdb table lists in-frame clones only, not all of them. V, J and clone size derive from that table, while D and trimming were established from the DNA sequence. The data show under 250,000 clones, just over 85% seen once. Seattle patients were enrolled during active infection and followed longitudinally. This CDR3 has 12 residues. With 6 bases removed from V and 4 bases from J, the gap between germline ends came to 9 bases. Germline CDR1 is MDHEN and CDR2 is SYDVKM.

The chain links TRBV28 to TRBJ1-1, with a weak D call TRBD1 (5 bases). What was sequenced was peripheral blood. The TCR was taken from a man aged 50 or older with COVID-19, enrolled during active disease. The CDR3 here is CASRRGGTEAFF. DNA for the CDR3: TGTGCCAGCAGACGGGGGGGCACTGAAGCTTTCTTT.